The subject of this entry is one T cell receptor beta chain. In the original workflow: Reference gene primers were amplified, and this amplification served to estimate nucleated cell counts. The repertoire was sequenced with immunoSEQ multiplex PCR; TCRdb's copy has only in-frame clones and lacks some. V, J and clone size are taken as reported in that table, and D and trimming were inferred from the DNA itself. The sample gives about 230,000 clones, about four fifths of which show up once; 7.5% is in the top ten. This sample is part of a study of blood T cell repertoires in COVID-19. Whole-study context: The United States, Italy and Spain provided the acute and convalescent COVID-19 samples.

The ends lost 3 bases at V and 0 bases at J; junction bases unmatched: 3. The CDR3 totals 15 residues. Germline CDR1 reads SGDLS; CDR2 reads YYNGEE. V usage is TRBV9 and J usage is TRBJ2-1; 7 nucleotides agree with TRBD2. The TCR originated in a woman over 75 with COVID-19, enrolled during active disease. The sequenced sample consisted of peripheral blood. Here the CDR3 reads CASSEAGISYNEQFF. Written as DNA, the CDR3 is TGTGCCAGCAGCGAAGCGGGGATCTCCTACAATGAGCAGTTCTTC.